This entry lists 30 T cell receptor beta chains sequenced from one sample in a study of T cell responses to AZD1222 COVID-19 vaccine. Sequencing used immunoSEQ multiplex PCR; TCRdb keeps in-frame clones, though not all of them. This table has 100,000 to 150,000 clones, 70% to 90% appearing once. The specimen was peripheral blood, collected on day 0 of AZD1222 vaccination. Every receptor here comes from an adult in good health.

The gene calls are TRBV19 and TRBJ1-1; 10 nucleotides align to TRBD1. This CDR3 region has 14 residues. V lost 7 bases to trimming and J lost 4 bases; unmatched junction nucleotides: 6. From germline, CDR1 is LNHDA and CDR2 SQIVND (reference sequence). CDR3 in DNA: TGTGCCAGTAAGGGACAGGGGAGTCTCACTGAAGCTTTCTTT. This encodes CASKGQGSLTEAFF.

CDR3 amino acids: CASGTGGDRGTEAFF. CDR3 bases: TGTGCTAGTGGTACCGGAGGGGACAGGGGAACTGAAGCTTTCTTT. The chain has TRBV12-5 and TRBJ1-1; 10 bases match TRBD1. J was trimmed by 5 bases and V by 5 bases; bases with no gene match: 8. CDR1 is LGHNT and CDR2 is FRNRAP in the germline V gene. CDR3 size: 15 residues.

V gene TRBV5-1 combines with J gene TRBJ2-3; no clear D. Germline V gene sequence: CDR1 SGHRS, CDR2 YFSETQ. This CDR3 spans 15 amino acids. Trimming took off 3 bases at V and 6 bases at J, with 17 bases between the two ends. CDR3 DNA sequence: TGCGCCAGCAGCTGGTCCCGGGCCCCCAGGGATACGCAGTATTTT. It codes for CASSWSRAPRDTQYF.

Note on this clone: Mismatch with germline at one junction end may stem from a read error. This chain joins TRBV7-2 and TRBJ2-7; 12 positions agree with TRBD2. The CDR3 sequence is 12 residues long. Germline lookup yields CDR1 SGHTA and CDR2 FQGNSA. The CDR3 protein is CASSMGLAGPFF. CDR3 DNA sequence: TGTGCCAGCAGCATGGGACTAGCGGGTCCCTTTTTC.

This clone was seen a few times. V and J are TRBV5-4 and TRBJ1-2, with D tentatively TRBD1 (6 bases). From germline, CDR1 is SGHNT and CDR2 YYREEE (reference sequence). This CDR3 region has 15 residues. V was clipped by 0 bases and J by 7 bases, with 16 bases between them. The CDR3 DNA reads TGTGCCAGCAGCTTGGCCGGGGGGGGGCCTTCTGGCTACACCTTC. Translated, it gives CASSLAGGGPSGYTF. The full variable domain, its missing parts supplied by reference TRBV5-4 and TRBJ1-2, is ETGVTQSPTHLIKTRGQQVTLRCSSQSGHNTVSWYQQALGQGPQFIFQYYREEENGRGNFPPRFSGLQFPNYSSELNVNALELDDSALYLCASSLAGGGPSGYTFGSGTRLTVV.

The chain couples TRBV5-8 to TRBJ2-7, with D unresolved. The CDR3 totals 12 residues. Germline CDR1 and CDR2: SGHTS and YDEGEE. Trimming cost V 4 bases and J 6 bases, with 11 bases left between them. CDR3: CASSQTKFEQYF. The CDR3, as DNA: TGTGCCAGCAGCCAGACAAAATTCGAGCAGTACTTC.

V usage is TRBV9 and J usage is TRBJ2-5; tentative D call: TRBD1 (6 bases). CDR3 length: 15 residues. The ends were cut back, 1 base at V and 5 bases at J, with 15 bases in the middle. Germline V gene data show CDR1 as SGDLS and CDR2 as YYNGEE. CDR3 in DNA: TGTGCCAGCAGCGTACTCGGGACACCGACCGAGACCCAGTACTTC. It yields the protein CASSVLGTPTETQYF.

In DNA form, the CDR3 reads TGTGCCACCAGCAGAGGTGGGACAACCTACGAGCAGTACTTC. It yields the protein CATSRGGTTYEQYF. This chain joins TRBV15 and TRBJ2-7; perhaps TRBD1 as D (6 bases). Germline V gene sequence: CDR1 LNHNV, CDR2 YYDKDF (reference sequence). V was clipped by 1 base and J by 2 bases, with 9 bases between them. The CDR3 loop spans 14 amino acids.

The V call is TRBV9, the J call TRBJ1-4; 7 nucleotides match TRBD1. The CDR3 length is 16 residues. Germline V gene data show CDR1 as SGDLS and CDR2 as YYNGEE. V lost 3 bases and J lost 0; bases outside the gene matches: 5. CDR3 in DNA: TGTGCCAGCAGCGCCCGACAGGGAGCAACTAATGAAAAACTGTTTTTT. Its translation is CASSARQGATNEKLFF.

This clone was recorded once. The rearrangement uses TRBV5-1 and TRBJ1-1; 10 bases align to TRBD1. The CDR3 has 15 residues. Germline V gene data show CDR1 as SGHRS and CDR2 as YFSETQ. Germline trimming cut 0 bases from V and 4 bases from J; bases unmatched to any gene: 3. The CDR3: CASSLEGTGATEAFF. The CDR3 region has the DNA TGCGCCAGCAGCTTGGAGGGGACAGGGGCCACTGAAGCTTTCTTT.

J is TRBJ1-2 and V is TRBV5-4; D perhaps matches TRBD1 (5 bases). The CDR3 consists of 16 residues. The V gene's germline CDR1 is SGHNT and CDR2 YYREEE (reference sequence). V shed 4 bases and J shed 5 bases, with 21 bases lying between them. The CDR3 DNA reads as TGTGCCAGCAGCGCTGGAGGGAGGGGCGGATCGTATGGCTACACCTTC. Translation: CASSAGGRGGSYGYTF.

V gene TRBV2 combines with J gene TRBJ1-1; no firm D call. The CDR3 consists of 13 residues. Per germline, CDR1 SNHLY and CDR2 FYNNEI. Trimming stripped 6 bases from V and 2 bases from J, with 10 bases between. Here the CDR3 DNA reads TGTGCCAGCAGAGTCGATGTAAACACTGAAGCTTTCTTT. It codes for CASRVDVNTEAFF.

The chain links TRBV28 to TRBJ1-1, with TRBD1 as a possible D gene (5 bases). Trimming stripped 2 bases from V and 5 bases from J, with 18 bases between. Germline V CDR1 and CDR2: MDHEN, SYDVKM. CDR3 length: 16 amino acids. The CDR3 here is CASSLPPPKKGTEAFF. CDR3 sequence (DNA): TGTGCCAGCAGTTTACCCCCGCCCAAAAAGGGGACTGAAGCTTTCTTT.

This clone has only a few counts. The chain uses TRBV5-1 and TRBJ1-1, with D perhaps TRBD1 (5 bases). Trimming stripped 2 bases from V and 6 bases from J, with 14 bases between. This CDR3 has 14 residues. CDR1 and CDR2 (germline): SGHRS, YFSETQ. CDR3 protein: CASSFGSGIAEAFF. Here the CDR3 DNA reads TGCGCCAGCAGCTTTGGTTCAGGGATCGCTGAAGCTTTCTTT.

In DNA, the CDR3 is TGTGCCAGCAGCTTGTATCCAAAGGGCTACGAGCAGTACTTC. Its translation: CASSLYPKGYEQYF. The chain joins TRBV5-6 to TRBJ2-7, with D uncertain. Trimming removed 1 base from V and 3 bases from J, with 11 bases in between. CDR3 length: 14 amino acids. Germline CDR1 reads SGHDT; CDR2 reads YYEEEE. The full variable domain, with the rest looked up from reference TRBV5-6 and TRBJ2-7, is DAGVTQSPTHLIKTRGQQVTLRCSPKSGHDTVSWYQQALGQGPQFIFQYYEEEERQRGNFPDRFSGHQFPNYSSELNVNALLLGDSALYLCASSLYPKGYEQYFGPGTRLTVT.

This clone was seen a few times. The genes are TRBV2 and TRBJ1-1; tentative D call: TRBD1 (6 bases). The CDR3 is made up of 10 amino acids. Per the germline V gene, CDR1 is SNHLY and CDR2 is FYNNEI. Trimming cost V 6 bases and J 8 bases, with 7 bases left between them. The CDR3 protein is CASRQGEAFF. The CDR3 coding sequence is TGTGCCAGCAGGCAGGGGGAAGCTTTCTTT.

The chain uses TRBV9 and TRBJ1-6; D unclear. Germline values: CDR1 SGDLS, CDR2 YYNGEE. This CDR3 region has 13 residues. V was clipped by 0 bases and J by 10 bases, with 8 bases between them. CDR3 residues: CASSVDGKSPLHF. The CDR3 nucleotides are TGTGCCAGCAGCGTAGACGGGAAGTCACCCCTCCACTTT.

V and J are TRBV28 and TRBJ2-7; 9 nucleotides align to TRBD1. The J segment lost 4 bases and the V segment lost 10 bases, leaving 5 bases of the junction unmatched. This CDR3 comprises 12 residues. Germline values: CDR1 MDHEN, CDR2 SYDVKM. DNA for the CDR3: TGTGCCATCGGGACAGGGAGTTACGAGCAGTACTTC. Protein: CAIGTGSYEQYF.

The chain employs TRBV29-1 and TRBJ2-2; D perhaps matches TRBD1 (5 bases). The CDR3 is made up of 12 amino acids. V shed 4 bases and J shed 4 bases, with 7 bases lying between them. Germline V gene lookup returns CDR1 SQVTM and CDR2 ANQGSEA. CDR3 residues: CSVGQLTGELFF. The CDR3 nucleotides are TGCAGCGTTGGACAGCTCACCGGGGAGCTGTTTTTT.

This clone appeared once. V is TRBV6-5 and J is TRBJ2-2; 9 bases match TRBD1. The CDR3 runs to 15 residues. The germline gives CDR1 MNHEY, CDR2 SVGAGI. Trimming cost V 10 bases and J 2 bases; bases outside gene matches: 8. The chain's CDR3 is CATKPDRGNTGELFF. In nucleotides, the CDR3 is TGTGCCACCAAACCGGACAGGGGAAACACCGGGGAGCTGTTTTTT.

The chain couples TRBV16 to TRBJ1-1; tentative D call: TRBD1 (6 bases). Germline lookup yields CDR1 KGHSY and CDR2 FQNENV. Trimming left V 5 bases short and J 0 bases short, with 13 bases between. CDR3 length: 15 residues. The CDR3 here is CASSAQQGMNTEAFF. The CDR3 DNA sequence: TGTGCCAGCAGCGCCCAACAGGGTATGAACACTGAAGCTTTCTTT.

The rearrangement links TRBV5-1 to TRBJ2-1; the D gene is possibly TRBD2 (6 bases). Deletions cut 4 bases from V and 4 bases from J, with 18 bases between. CDR3 length equals 16 residues. Germline CDR1 and CDR2: SGHRS and YFSETQ. The CDR3 loop is CASSLTGGLGYNEQFF. CDR3 sequence (DNA): TGCGCCAGCAGCCTAACCGGGGGTCTGGGGTACAATGAGCAGTTCTTC.

The genes are TRBV4-2 and TRBJ2-1; 13 nucleotides match TRBD2. J gave up 0 bases and V 4 bases, and 3 bases lay outside the gene matches. The CDR3 is 17 amino acids. The germline V gene has CDR1 LGHNA and CDR2 YNFKEQ. CDR3 DNA: TGTGCCAGCAGCCGGGGACTAGCGGGGAGCTCCTACAATGAGCAGTTCTTC. It is translated as CASSRGLAGSSYNEQFF.

The genes are TRBV6-2 or TRBV6-3 and TRBJ2-7, with D hard to call. Trimming took off 0 bases at V and 9 bases at J, with 9 bases between the two ends. Germline CDR1 MNHEY, CDR2 SVGEGT. The CDR3 consists of 12 residues. The CDR3 sequence: CASSYSEMGQYF. The CDR3 DNA is TGTGCCAGCAGTTACTCGGAGATGGGGCAGTACTTC.

This sequence joins TRBV7-3 and TRBJ2-5; TRBD2 aligns across 11 bases. J was trimmed by 8 bases and V by 5 bases; bases with no gene match: 13. The CDR3 sequence is 16 residues long. The germline CDR1 and CDR2 sequences are SGHTA and FQGTGA. The CDR3 DNA reads TGTGCCAGCAGCCCTGGGGCTGGACTAGCGGGTCACACCCAGTACTTC. Its protein is CASSPGAGLAGHTQYF. The variable domain in full, completed from reference TRBV7-3 and TRBJ2-5, reads GAGVSQTPSNKVTEKGKYVELRCDPISGHTALYWYRQSLGQGPEFLIYFQGTGAADDSGLPNDRFFAVRPEGSVSTLKIQRTERGDSAVYLCASSPGAGLAGHTQYFGPGTRLLVL.

This chain connects TRBV4-1 to TRBJ1-2, with D possibly being TRBD1 (5 bases). V was trimmed by 1 base and J by 4 bases, leaving 13 bases between them. The CDR3 loop spans 15 amino acids. The germline V gene has CDR1 MGHRA and CDR2 YSYEKL. Here the CDR3 reads CASSQVIQGAYGYTF. In DNA form, the CDR3 reads TGCGCCAGCAGCCAAGTAATCCAGGGCGCCTATGGCTACACCTTC.

J is TRBJ1-3 and V is TRBV3-1 (or the pseudogene TRBV3-2); weak D call: TRBD1 (6 bases). The length of the CDR3 is 16 residues. Trimming cost V 1 base and J 0 bases, with 10 bases left between them. The germline CDR1 and CDR2 sequences are LGHDT and YNNKEL (reference sequence). The CDR3 nucleotides are TGTGCCAGCAGCCAAGGAGCAGGGGCCTCTGGAAACACCATATATTTT. Encoded protein: CASSQGAGASGNTIYF.

The chain combines TRBV9 with TRBJ2-7; 8 positions match TRBD1. CDR1 and CDR2 (germline): SGDLS, YYNGEE. With 4 bases clipped from V and 3 bases from J, the junction kept 12 bases outside the gene matches. This CDR3 spans 16 amino acids. CDR3 coding DNA: TGTGCCAGCAGCCCAGGTTGGGGACAGGTAGGCTACGAGCAGTACTTC. This gives the protein CASSPGWGQVGYEQYF.

This chain uses TRBV3-1 (or the pseudogene TRBV3-2) with TRBJ1-1; a possible D gene is TRBD1 (5 bases). The CDR3 loop spans 14 amino acids. V dropped 1 base and J dropped 2 bases, with 8 bases sitting between them. Germline CDR1 is LGHDT and CDR2 is YNNKEL (reference sequence). CDR3 sequence (DNA): TGTGCCAGCAGCCAAGGGGGGGGTAACACTGAAGCTTTCTTT. Amino acids: CASSQGGGNTEAFF.

V is TRBV28 and J is TRBJ2-7; 10 bases are a match to TRBD1. The germline V gene has CDR1 MDHEN and CDR2 SYDVKM. Trimming removed 5 bases from V and 5 bases from J; junction bases left unmatched: 15. CDR3 size: 17 residues. CDR3 loop: CASSAGTGAPNPHEQYF. CDR3 in DNA: TGTGCCAGCAGTGCCGGGACAGGGGCCCCTAATCCCCACGAGCAGTACTTC.